These T cell receptor beta chains were read from a single sample in a study of beta chain features in type 1 diabetes. The method was immunoSEQ multiplex PCR; TCRdb's version includes in-frame clones alone and lacks a portion of them. The sample records fewer than 400,000 clones, 9.3% being singletons. What was sequenced was central memory CD4+ T cells from blood. These receptors came from a man aged 25 to 45 with type 1 diabetes. Each CDR3 is given without its conserved first and last residue. Only part of the rows carry a size: once, few, many, or a class if the clone is expanded.

ASSLVAGGTQETQY	few	TRBJ2-5	TRBV7-2
ASSFLAGAPGEQF	few	TRBJ2-1	TRBV7-2
ASSNDRPEGTQY	-	TRBJ2-5	TRBV27
ASSYGTGADTYEQY	-	TRBJ2-7	TRBV6-5
ASSPGLRNTGELF	few	TRBJ2-2	TRBV4-3
SAERDEQY	-	TRBJ2-5	TRBV20-1
ASTGGADTQY	-	TRBJ2-3	TRBV28
ASSQQDTQY	-	TRBJ2-3	TRBV7-2
ASSFGTGGNIQY	-	TRBJ2-4	TRBV9
ASSFSRGSYNEQF	few	TRBJ2-1	TRBV11-2
AWSRFGRDTGELF	-	TRBJ2-2	TRBV30